This T cell receptor (beta chain) was sequenced during a study of beta chain features in type 1 diabetes. Study-wide points: PCR may have favored shorter templates equally in patients and controls. Researchers report that Type 1 diabetes patients had moderately but significantly shorter TCRB CDR3s across all four CD4+ subsets. The VDJ junctions of type 1 diabetes patients carried fewer insertions and more deletions. A greater similarity of naive, central memory and Treg TCRB repertoires was seen among patients than among healthy donors.

Expressed TCRB transcripts were sequenced because the isolated RNA had all been reverse transcribed beforehand. Libraries were prepared by immunoSEQ multiplex PCR; TCRdb keeps only in-frame clonotypes and omits some of them. The table shows 450,000 to 600,000 clones, with 30% occurring only once. The germline V gene has CDR1 MDHEN and CDR2 SYDVKM. Trimming stripped 7 bases from V and 3 bases from J, with 25 bases between. The CDR3 extends over 18 amino acids. As concerns this clone: Its cognate antigen is unknown.

The chain is built from TRBV28 and TRBJ2-1; possible D gene TRBD2, 5 bases. Sequenced: naive CD4+ T cells from blood. This TCR was recovered from a man younger than 35 in good health. The CDR3 nucleotides are TGTGCCAGCACCTTGGGAGAAAAGAGGCAGGCGGGCTACAATGAGCAGTTCTTC. Translated: CASTLGEKRQAGYNEQFF.